These 13 T cell receptor beta chains share one sample of origin, sequenced in a study of T cells in Graves' hyperthyroidism and ophthalmopathy. TCR beta CDR3 regions were amplified from RNA transcripts. First-round RT-PCR with HTBI primers amplified the TCR CDR3 region. Via MiXCR, TCRdb re-called the multiplex PCR reads, giving one row per CDR3 protein. The table shows about 640,000 distinct CDR3 sequences, with under 25% occurring only once. Sequencing was performed on blood. The receptors stem from a man between 25 and 39 years old with Graves' ophthalmopathy.

This clonotype has just a few counts. The rearrangement links TRBV5-1 to TRBJ2-7, with D perhaps TRBD1 or TRBD2 (5 bases each). Trimming stripped 3 bases from V and 2 bases from J, with 12 bases between. There are 14 residues in the CDR3. Germline V gene data show CDR1 as SGHRS and CDR2 as YFSETQ. Written as DNA, the CDR3 is TGCGCCAGCAGCTGGGGAGCAGGGACCTACGAGCAGTACTTC. Translation: CASSWGAGTYEQYF.

A remark on this clonotype: One base away lies a much larger clone, so this may be a sequencing read error. This rearrangement joins TRBV7-2 to TRBJ2-3, with 7 positions matching TRBD1. The CDR3 totals 18 residues. Germline V gene data show CDR1 as SGHTA and CDR2 as FQGNSA. The CDR3 here is CAGSRARGGRQGTDTQYF. CDR3 sequence (DNA): TGTGCCGGCAGCAGGGCGAGAGGGGGCCGCCAGGGGACAGATACGCAGTATTTT.

This clonotype occurred many times. V is TRBV20-1 and J is TRBJ1-1, with 8 positions matching TRBD1. V dropped 0 bases and J dropped 3; count of bases not matched to a gene: 6. CDR1 is DFQATT, CDR2 SNEGSKA, per germline (reference sequence). The CDR3 is 15 residues long. CDR3 DNA: TGCAGTGCTAGAGACTACAGGGGGACTGACACTGAAGCTTTCTTT. Protein product: CSARDYRGTDTEAFF.

This clonotype was seen many times. V gene TRBV7-6 combines with J gene TRBJ1-2, with D perhaps matching TRBD1 (5 bases). Deletions cut 5 bases from V and 8 bases from J, with 24 bases between. CDR3 length: 16 amino acids. Germline CDR1 reads SGHVS; CDR2 reads FNYEAQ. The CDR3 reads CASSQASTRGGGGYTF. CDR3 bases: TGTGCCAGCAGCCAGGCCTCAACAAGGGGTGGGGGAGGCTACACCTTC. Filled out from reference TRBV7-6 and TRBJ1-2, the complete variable domain reads GAGVSQSPRYKVTKRGQDVALRCDPISGHVSLYWYRQALGQGPEFLTYFNYEAQQDKSGLPNDRFSAERPEGSISTLTIQRTEQRDSAMYRCASSQASTRGGGGYTFGSGTRLTVV.

The V gene is TRBV28, the J gene TRBJ1-2; D remains unclear. In germline, CDR1 is MDHEN, CDR2 SYDVKM. V was clipped by 4 bases and J by 0 bases, with 9 bases between them. The CDR3 is 14 residues long. CDR3 nucleotides: TGTGCCAGCAGTTCAGGAACTCCTAACTATGGCTACACCTTC. This sequence encodes CASSSGTPNYGYTF.

The chain recombines TRBV29-1 with TRBJ2-5; D may be TRBD2 (7 bases). The CDR3 covers 15 residues. With 1 base removed from V and 1 base from J, the gap between germline ends came to 13 bases. Germline lookup yields CDR1 SQVTM and CDR2 ANQGSEA. DNA for the CDR3: TGCAGCGTTGAAGTAGGGGGGGGAAGCCAAGAGACCCAGTACTTC. Amino acids: CSVEVGGGSQETQYF. Drawing the rest from reference TRBV29-1 and TRBJ2-5, the complete variable domain is SAVISQKPSRDICQRGTSLTIQCQVDSQVTMMFWYRQQPGQSLTLIATANQGSEATYESGFVIDKFPISRPNLTFSTLTVSNMSPEDSSIYLCSVEVGGGSQETQYFGPGTRLLVL.

V and J are TRBV2 and TRBJ2-5, with 7 bases lining up with TRBD2. Germline lookup yields CDR1 SNHLY and CDR2 FYNNEI. The V segment lost 2 bases and the J segment 5 bases; nucleotides outside the gene matches: 5. CDR3 length: 14 residues. Here the CDR3 DNA reads TGTGCCAGCAGTGAAATAGCGGGCGAGGAGACCCAGTACTTC. Translation gives CASSEIAGEETQYF.

The V gene is TRBV5-6, the J gene TRBJ1-5; maybe TRBD1 (6 bases). From germline, CDR1 is SGHDT and CDR2 YYEEEE. This CDR3 region has 13 residues. Deletions cut 7 bases from V and 7 bases from J, with 15 bases between. The CDR3 DNA reads as TGTGCCAGCGCCGCCAGGGGTAGGCAGCCCCAGCATTTT. Translating it yields CASAARGRQPQHF.

This clonotype was seen a few times. The chain employs TRBV11-2 and TRBJ1-4; D remains unclear. V was trimmed by 1 base and J by 7 bases, leaving 13 bases between them. CDR3 length: 15 amino acids. Germline V gene data show CDR1 as SGHAT and CDR2 as FQNNGV. The CDR3, as DNA: TGTGCCAGCAGCTTAGGGACGGGTAGATCTGAAAAACTGTTTTTT. The encoded protein is CASSLGTGRSEKLFF.

This clonotype was counted ten times or more. This chain uses TRBV11-2 with TRBJ2-3, with a tentative D call TRBD1 (7 bases). Trimming took 2 bases from V and 7 from J, leaving 19 bases between them. CDR1 and CDR2 (germline): SGHAT, FQNNGV. The CDR3 is made up of 16 amino acids. The CDR3 reads CASSLTPAGTAHTQYF. The CDR3 DNA sequence: TGTGCCAGCAGCTTAACGCCCGCGGGGACAGCCCATACGCAGTATTTT.

Comment on this clonotype: A much larger clone sits a single nucleotide away, making a read error possible. Lacking the conserved final phenylalanine or tryptophan, this CDR3 likely reflects a read error. The rearrangement uses TRBV12-3 or TRBV12-4 and TRBJ2-2; D not certain. CDR3 length: 11 amino acids. V lost 7 bases and J 6 bases, leaving 6 bases between the germline ends. The CDR3 bases are TGTGCCAGCATGGTATCCGGGGAGCTGTTTCTT. This codes for CASMVSGELFL.

This clonotype turned up a few times. The rearrangement links TRBV27 to TRBJ2-7, with D unresolved. V lost 6 bases and J lost 5, with 11 bases in between. Looked up from germline, CDR1 is MNHEY and CDR2 is SMNVEV (reference sequence). The CDR3 length is 12 residues. CDR3 sequence: CASRDTFDEQYF. CDR3 DNA: TGTGCCAGCAGAGACACATTCGACGAGCAGTACTTC.

This clonotype was recorded a few times. The gene calls are TRBV20-1 and TRBJ2-2, with TRBD1 as a possible D gene (5 bases). The V end lost 6 bases, the J end lost 5 bases, and 13 bases lay between the germline ends. The length of the CDR3 is 13 residues. Germline lookup yields CDR1 DFQATT and CDR2 SNEGSKA (reference sequence). In nucleotides, the CDR3 is TGCAGTGCGCCGACAGTTGGAACCGGGGAGCTGTTTTTT. This sequence encodes CSAPTVGTGELFF.